One and the same sample provided the 13 T cell receptor beta chains below, sequenced in a study of cytomegalovirus exposure and HLA in healthy donors. Vbeta (60) and Jbeta (13) primers were used in the PCR. The table came from immunoSEQ multiplex PCR; TCRdb's copy has only in-frame clones and leaves some out. The data contain 270,000 or so clones, about nine tenths of them singletons. The sequenced material came from PBMCs. The receptors derive from a girl aged 2 to 9 in good health and CMV-seronegative.

J is TRBJ1-1 and V is TRBV18; TRBD1 matches 8 bases. This CDR3 spans 14 amino acids. V trimming: 6 bases; J trimming: 0 bases; junction bases outside the gene matches: 3. Per germline, CDR1 KGHSH and CDR2 LQKENI. The CDR3 protein is CASSRDRLNTEAFF. DNA of the CDR3: TGTGCCAGCTCCCGGGACAGGTTGAACACTGAAGCTTTCTTT.

This clone was counted a few times. J is TRBJ2-7 and V is TRBV5-4; 12 bases map to TRBD2. The V and J ends lost 2 bases and 4 bases, in that order; junction bases with no gene match: 16. There are 19 residues in the CDR3. In germline, CDR1 is SGHNT, CDR2 YYREEE (reference sequence). This CDR3 reads CASSFGLRLAGDGVYEQYF. Written as DNA, the CDR3 is TGTGCCAGCAGCTTCGGTTTGCGACTAGCGGGAGATGGTGTATACGAGCAGTACTTC.

The V gene is TRBV7-9, the J gene TRBJ2-3, with D maybe TRBD1 (6 bases). Trimming took 2 bases from V and 5 from J, leaving 14 bases between them. Germline values: CDR1 SEHNR, CDR2 FQNEAQ (reference sequence). This CDR3 is built from 15 residues. CDR3 amino acids: CASSLTAGAGDTQYF. The CDR3 DNA is TGTGCCAGCAGCTTAACGGCAGGGGCAGGAGATACGCAGTATTTT.

J is TRBJ1-5 and V is TRBV29-1, with 9 bases fitting TRBD1. Unmatched junction bases numbered 6, after V lost 6 bases and J lost 3 bases. The CDR3 covers 14 residues. From germline, CDR1 is SQVTM and CDR2 ANQGSEA. The CDR3 is CSVRTGALNQPQHF. The CDR3 nucleotides read TGCAGCGTCAGGACAGGGGCCCTCAATCAGCCCCAGCATTTT.

This sequence joins TRBV7-6 and TRBJ2-7; 8 bases align to TRBD1. CDR1 and CDR2 from the germline V gene are SGHVS and FNYEAQ. The CDR3 is 13 amino acids. V lost 5 bases to trimming and J lost 4 bases; unmatched junction nucleotides: 4. CDR3 loop: CASSHDRGYEQYF. In DNA form, the CDR3 reads TGTGCCAGCAGCCATGACAGGGGATACGAGCAGTACTTC.

The chain carries TRBV6-6 and TRBJ1-1, with a weak D call TRBD1 (5 bases). The CDR3 is made up of 13 amino acids. V lost 2 bases, J lost 5 bases, and 9 bases lay in between. From germline, CDR1 is MNHNY and CDR2 SVGAGI (reference sequence). CDR3 residues: CASSYGQGTEAFF. The CDR3 DNA follows: TGTGCCAGCAGTTACGGCCAGGGAACTGAAGCTTTCTTT.

The chain uses TRBV10-3 and TRBJ2-2; TRBD1 matches at 8 bases. The CDR3 is 13 residues long. Trimming at V came to 10 bases and at J to 4 bases, leaving 5 bases not matched to a gene. CDR1 ENHRY and CDR2 SYGVKD come from the germline V gene. DNA of the CDR3: TGTGCCAGTGGACAGGGCGGCACCGGGGAGCTGTTTTTT. It specifies CASGQGGTGELFF.

V and J are TRBV9 and TRBJ2-6, with D perhaps matching TRBD1 (5 bases). The CDR3 has 19 amino acids. Germline-derived CDR1 and CDR2 are SGDLS and YYNGEE. The V gene lost 4 bases and the J gene lost 0 bases, with 20 bases spanning the gap. In DNA, the CDR3 is TGTGCCAGCAGCCCCGCCCCGCAGGGATTCGGCTCTGGGGCCAACGTCCTGACTTTC. It is translated as CASSPAPQGFGSGANVLTF.

Concerning this clone: At one boundary the junction diverges from the germline segment, which might be a read error. The same CDR3 also results from other DNA sequences found in this sample. The chain is built from TRBV10-2 and TRBJ2-5; 10 positions match TRBD2. This CDR3 has 15 amino acids. Germline assignment: CDR1 WSHSY and CDR2 SAAADI. CDR3 sequence (DNA): TGCGCTAGCAGTGAGTACCTAGCGGGAGTGGAGACCCAGTACTTC. As protein: CASSEYLAGVETQYF.

This chain connects TRBV27 to TRBJ2-2; TRBD1 matches at 9 bases. CDR1 MNHEY and CDR2 SMNVEV come from the germline V gene (reference sequence). This CDR3 has 17 residues. With 1 base clipped from V and 2 bases from J, the junction kept 5 bases outside the gene matches. The CDR3 DNA reads TGTGCCAGCAGTTTATACAACAGGGGGCGTAACACCGGGGAGCTGTTTTTT. Translation gives CASSLYNRGRNTGELFF.

This chain links TRBV6-5 with TRBJ1-4; D remains unclear. With 2 bases removed from V and 3 bases from J, the gap between germline ends came to 10 bases. Germline V CDR1 and CDR2: MNHEY, SVGAGI. This CDR3 has 15 residues. CDR3 amino acids: CASSYAGAANEKLFF. CDR3 DNA sequence: TGTGCCAGCAGTTACGCGGGTGCGGCTAATGAAAAACTGTTTTTT.

This chain joins TRBV5-4 and TRBJ2-7; TRBD1 is a possible D gene (5 bases). This CDR3 region has 14 residues. Per germline, CDR1 SGHNT and CDR2 YYREEE (reference sequence). The germline V and J ends were trimmed by 3 bases and 7 bases, with 17 bases remaining between them. CDR3 nucleotide sequence: TGTGCCAGCAGCTCCAGACAGCTCCCTGGGGAGCAGTACTTC. This codes for CASSSRQLPGEQYF.

The chain links TRBV19 to TRBJ2-3; 9 bases align to TRBD2. The germline V gene encodes CDR1 LNHDA and CDR2 SQIVND (reference sequence). The CDR3 is 16 amino acids. V was clipped by 3 bases and J by 1 base; unmatched bases: 5. Here the CDR3 DNA reads TGTGCCAGTAGTATCTCGCTAGCGGGACGCACAGATACGCAGTATTTT. Amino acid sequence: CASSISLAGRTDTQYF.